This TCR beta chain was found in a study of blood T cell repertoires in COVID-19. Study summary: COVID-19 samples from acute and convalescent phases originated in the United States, Italy and Spain. The analysed material was cDNA or gDNA that came from T cells, B-cell-depleted T cells, or PBMCs.

CDR1 and CDR2 (germline): SQVTM, ANQGSEA. The CDR3 is 13 residues long. Trimming took off 4 bases at V and 3 bases at J, with 12 bases between the two ends. Authors' analysis steps: Reference gene primer amplification in the assay estimated nucleated cell counts. The protocol was immunoSEQ multiplex PCR, while the TCRdb copy is restricted to in-frame clones and leaves out a portion. D and trimming come from the DNA, and the V and J calls and clone size come from that table. The sample consists of tens of thousands of clones, 85% to 90% of them appearing once. The sequence came from a human donor in a cohort sampled during active COVID-19. The chain has TRBV29-1 and TRBJ2-5, with a weak D call TRBD1 (5 bases). The sequenced sample was peripheral blood. The CDR3 protein is CSVVRGLKETQYF. CDR3 DNA sequence: TGCAGCGTTGTTAGGGGCCTAAAAGAGACCCAGTACTTC.